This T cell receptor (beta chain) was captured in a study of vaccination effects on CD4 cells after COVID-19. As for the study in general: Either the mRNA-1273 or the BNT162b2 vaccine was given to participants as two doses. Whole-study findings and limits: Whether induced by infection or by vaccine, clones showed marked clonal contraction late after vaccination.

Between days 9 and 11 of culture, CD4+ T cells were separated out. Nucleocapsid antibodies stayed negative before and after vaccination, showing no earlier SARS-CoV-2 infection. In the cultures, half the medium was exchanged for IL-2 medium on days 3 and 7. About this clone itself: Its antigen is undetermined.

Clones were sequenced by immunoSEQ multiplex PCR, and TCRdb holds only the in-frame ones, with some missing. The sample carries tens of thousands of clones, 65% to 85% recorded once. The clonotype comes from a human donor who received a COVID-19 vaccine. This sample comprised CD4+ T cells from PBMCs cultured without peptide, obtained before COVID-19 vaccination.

CDR3 DNA: TGTGCCAGCAGCAAAGGGGACAGTGCCTATGGCTACACCTTC. Translation gives CASSKGDSAYGYTF. This sequence joins TRBV21-1 and TRBJ1-2; the D call in the table, TRBD1, was not verified against the DNA. TRBV21-1 is annotated as a pseudogene. The CDR3 length is 14 residues.